This record looks at one TCR beta chain sequence and its context. Produced via immunoSEQ multiplex PCR; TCRdb's table is partial and in-frame only. The data hold some 120,000 clones, with roughly 70% observed a single time. This record belongs to a study of shared clonotypes between healthy human individuals. Study summary: Each donor had three CD4 naive, three CD4 memory, two CD8 naive and one CD8 memory plate.

The TCR comes from a woman aged 30 to 39 in good health. The sequencing sample was made of memory CD8+ T cells sorted from blood. Subset specified: CD45RO+ cells pooled with CCR7-negative TemRA cells.

The CDR3 reads CSVFQYGYTF. The CDR3 DNA reads TGCAGCGTTTTTCAGTATGGCTACACCTTC. The chain links TRBV20-1 to TRBJ1-2; D not certain. The CDR3 spans 10 residues. The V gene's germline CDR1 is DFQATT and CDR2 SNEGSKA (reference sequence).